This T cell receptor beta chain emerged from a study of shared clonotypes between healthy human individuals. The germline V gene has CDR1 SGHAT and CDR2 FQNNGV. The CDR3 loop spans 14 amino acids. Trimming cost V 5 bases and J 4 bases, with 14 bases left between them. This clone was seen once. The repertoire was sequenced with immunoSEQ multiplex PCR; TCRdb's copy has only in-frame clones and lacks some. The repertoire holds millions of clones, with around 94% as singletons. The sample comprised naive CD4+ T cells sorted from blood. Subset in this sample: CD45RA+ positively selected. The J gene is TRBJ1-1, the V gene TRBV11-2; D gene unclear. The clonotype originates from a man aged 18 to 35 in good health. This CDR3 is CASSITGRSTEAFF. CDR3 coding DNA: TGTGCCAGCAGCATAACCGGGAGAAGCACTGAAGCTTTCTTT.